This T cell receptor (beta chain) comes out of a study of control samples from healthy donors and cancer patients. The germline CDR1 and CDR2 sequences are SGHKS and YYEKEE (reference sequence). Losses at the gene ends were 5 bases for V and 0 bases for J; bases not matched to a gene: 7. The CDR3 is 15 amino acids. The assay was immunoSEQ multiplex PCR, and TCRdb's table has in-frame clones only and misses some. The data show 40,000 or so clones, around 93% seen once. This clone has only one observation. The receptor's source is a woman in her thirties or forties with head and neck cancer. This chain links TRBV5-5 with TRBJ2-7, with 8 bases matching TRBD1. Sample: PBMCs. The CDR3 DNA is TGTGCCAGCAGTTTCGACAGGGGAAGCTCCTACGAGCAGTACTTC. Encoded protein: CASSFDRGSSYEQYF.